This TCR beta chain was sequenced during a study of tumor-infiltrating lymphocytes in primary liver carcinoma. Details on this clonotype: Its antigen is unknown.

V gave up 1 base and J gave up 4 bases; unmatched junction bases: 2. This CDR3 spans 16 amino acids. Looked up from germline, CDR1 is SGHAT and CDR2 is FQNNGV. Each 20-30 mg portion of unsorted bulk tissue served as the source for co-extraction of RNA and DNA. Primary liver carcinoma in the patients was surgically resected. TCR beta cDNA was prepared out of about 510 ng total RNA by means of a constant-region primer. Three-round nested multiplex PCR performed with slightly modified ARM-PCR produced the TCR beta libraries. Two initial PCR rounds of around 10 cycles each paired TRBV1-TRBV30 forward primers with a C-beta reverse primer. TCRdb ran MiXCR on the multiplex PCR reads and lists one entry per CDR3 protein. The repertoire holds some 120,000 distinct CDR3 sequences, with 65% as singletons. Findings and limits, study-wide: About 7.5-25% of top clones, no more, were shared by all five regions.

The sequence came from a woman aged 55-69 years with primary liver carcinoma and hepatitis B virus infection. The rearrangement links TRBV11-2 to TRBJ2-3, with TRBD2 matching over 13 bases. The specimen sequenced was liver tumor tissue from sampling region 1. Subset of the sample: tumor region T1, superior pole. In nucleotides, the CDR3 is TGTGCCAGCAGCTTAGTGGGACTAGCGGGACCAGATACGCAGTATTTT. Translating it yields CASSLVGLAGPDTQYF.